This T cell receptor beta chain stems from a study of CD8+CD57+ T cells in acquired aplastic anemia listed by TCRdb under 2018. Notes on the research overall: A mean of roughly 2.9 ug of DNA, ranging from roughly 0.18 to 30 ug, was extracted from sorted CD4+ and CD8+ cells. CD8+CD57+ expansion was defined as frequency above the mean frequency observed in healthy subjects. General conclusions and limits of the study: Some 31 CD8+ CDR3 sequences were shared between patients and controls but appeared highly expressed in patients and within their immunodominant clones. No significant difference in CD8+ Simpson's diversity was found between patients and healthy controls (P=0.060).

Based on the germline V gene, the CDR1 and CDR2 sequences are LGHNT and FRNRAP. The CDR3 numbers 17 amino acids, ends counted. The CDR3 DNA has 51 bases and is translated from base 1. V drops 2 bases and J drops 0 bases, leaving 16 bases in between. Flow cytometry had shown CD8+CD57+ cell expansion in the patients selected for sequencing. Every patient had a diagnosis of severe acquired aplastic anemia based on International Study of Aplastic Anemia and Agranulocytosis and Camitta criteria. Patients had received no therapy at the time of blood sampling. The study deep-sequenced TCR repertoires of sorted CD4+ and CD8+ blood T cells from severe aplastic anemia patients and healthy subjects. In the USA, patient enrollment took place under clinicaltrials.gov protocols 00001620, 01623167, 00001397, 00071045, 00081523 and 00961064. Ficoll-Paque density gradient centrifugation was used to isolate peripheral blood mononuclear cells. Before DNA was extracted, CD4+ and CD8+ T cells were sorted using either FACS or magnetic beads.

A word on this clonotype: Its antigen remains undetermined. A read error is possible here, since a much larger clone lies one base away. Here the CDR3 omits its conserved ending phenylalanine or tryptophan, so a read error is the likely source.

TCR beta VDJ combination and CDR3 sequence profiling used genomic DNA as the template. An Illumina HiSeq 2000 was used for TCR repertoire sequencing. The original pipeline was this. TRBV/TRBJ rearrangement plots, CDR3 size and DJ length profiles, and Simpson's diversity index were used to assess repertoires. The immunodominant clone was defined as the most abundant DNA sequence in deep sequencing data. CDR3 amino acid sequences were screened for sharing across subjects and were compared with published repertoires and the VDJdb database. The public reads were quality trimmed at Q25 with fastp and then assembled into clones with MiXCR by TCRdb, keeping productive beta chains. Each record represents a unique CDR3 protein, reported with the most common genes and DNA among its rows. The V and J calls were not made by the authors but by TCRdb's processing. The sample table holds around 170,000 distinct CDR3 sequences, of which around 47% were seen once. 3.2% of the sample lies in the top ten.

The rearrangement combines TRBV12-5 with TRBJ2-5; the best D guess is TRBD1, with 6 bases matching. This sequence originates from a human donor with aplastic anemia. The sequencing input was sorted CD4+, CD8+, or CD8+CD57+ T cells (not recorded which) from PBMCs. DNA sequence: TGTGCTAGTGGTTTGCGGCAGGGGTCCGTCTACCAAGAGACCCAGTACCTC. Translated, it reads CASGLRQGSVYQETQYL.